This TCR delta chain originates from a study of γδ T cells in repeated Plasmodium falciparum infection. Turning to the study itself: Malaria-naive adults were infected with P. falciparum NF54 four times over around 600 days.

Study outcomes and limitations: Compared with Australian children, Malian Vdelta2-negative repertoires seemed more clonal, less diverse, less shared.

This clone has only a few counts. Its antigen is not known. The TCRdb protein comes from a much larger clone and disagrees with this DNA's translation at residue 12, likely due to a read error; the protein given here is derived from the DNA. Sequencing covered both gamma and delta TCR chains per sample. TCRdb used CATT to re-call clones from the multiplex PCR reads. The sample yields 50,000 to 55,000 delta-chain clones, approximately 2% seen once. Vgamma9/Vdelta2+ and Vdelta2-negative gammadelta T cells were flow-sorted from PBMC for bulk sequencing. Germline-derived CDR1 and CDR2 are GEAIGNYY and EKD. This CDR3 comprises 13 residues.

The sample taken for sequencing was gamma-delta T cells from blood. This sequence was found in a pool of human donors (malaria-infected and uninfected, not separated). No J gene was called, and the V gene is TRDV2; the table's D call, TRDD3, was not checked against the DNA. The DNA of the CDR3 is TGTGCCTGCGACCTACTGGGGGATAATAAACTCACCTTT. It is translated as CACDLLGDNKLTF.